What follows describes a single TCR beta chain. V lost 7 bases and J lost 0, with 13 bases in between. Germline loops: CDR1 SEHNR, CDR2 FQNEAQ (reference sequence). There are 14 residues in the CDR3. Roughly 0.5 to 1 ug RNA was reverse transcribed with random hexamers. Coverage of TCR beta CDR3 amplification by immunoSEQ multiplex PCR extended to 54 Vbeta and 13 Jbeta. Each CDR3 protein gets one entry after TCRdb re-called the immunoSEQ multiplex PCR reads with MiXCR. The profile shows hundreds of thousands of distinct CDR3 sequences, 85% of them singletons. This entry belongs to a study of CD8 T cells in Susac syndrome.

Sequenced: CD8+ T cells from PBMCs. This chain links TRBV7-9 with TRBJ2-7; perhaps TRBD2 as D (6 bases). This clonotype was sampled from a human donor with multiple sclerosis. CDR3 amino acids: CASMRDGSSYEQYF. The CDR3 region has the DNA TGTGCCAGCATGCGGGACGGGAGCTCCTACGAGCAGTACTTC.